This T cell receptor beta chain is from a study of blood T cells in healthy people across ages. Staff drew 9 to 10 milliliters of peripheral blood from each donor. Every sample had a minimum of 6.5 million PBMCs isolated. Primed by a sample-barcoded 5' primer and a J-beta primer mix, a second PCR proceeded for about 7 to 11 cycles. TCRdb redid the calling of the 5' RACE reads with MiXCR, one entry per CDR3 protein. Of almost 1 million distinct CDR3 sequences listed, just over 50% are singletons. The source is a woman aged 60 to 75 in good health. Sequencing input: blood.

The CDR3 DNA follows: TGTGCCAGCACCCAGGAGGGTTCCTCAGATACGCAGTATTTT. It yields the protein CASTQEGSSDTQYF. The chain links TRBV7-9 to TRBJ2-3, with D tentatively TRBD2 (6 bases). The germline CDR1 and CDR2 sequences are SEHNR and FQNEAQ (reference sequence). The V end was cut by 7 bases, the J end by 4 bases, with 15 bases between. The CDR3 runs 14 residues.